This entry describes one TCR beta chain. Its target is unknown. Trimming removed 6 bases at V and 1 base at J, with 15 bases between. The CDR3 contains 15 residues. The V gene's germline CDR1 is MDHEN and CDR2 SYDVKM. Some clones are missing from TCRdb's copy, which holds only in-frame ones; the method was immunoSEQ multiplex PCR. The sample lists roughly 50,000 clones; roughly 77% were seen once. This entry comes from a study of PD-L1 blockade in urothelial cancer. Study as a whole: Specimens of blood held a median count of roughly 130,000 T cells. Study-level results: Better progression-free and overall survival followed lower pretreatment blood clonality.

This clonotype originated in a man aged 70-80 years with urothelial cancer. This sequence joins TRBV28 and TRBJ2-5, with D tentatively TRBD2 (7 bases). The specimen comprised PBMCs, sampled around atezolizumab (anti-PD-L1) treatment. The CDR3 here is CASSLWGGLQETQYF. The CDR3 nucleotides are TGTGCCAGCAGCCTGTGGGGGGGCCTCCAAGAGACCCAGTACTTC.